The sequence of this T cell receptor beta chain was determined in a study of blood T cell repertoires in COVID-19 (TCRdb year 2020). Turning to the overall study: The collaborator samples originated in the United States, Italy and Spain and spanned the acute and convalescent phases of COVID-19. The material from the prospective study consisted of cDNA or gDNA derived from T cells, B-cell-depleted T cells, or PBMCs. Deeply sampled blood TCRbeta repertoires from subjects exposed to, actively infected with, or recovered from COVID-19 were included in the dataset. A freely available public database, intended as a resource for researchers studying the immune response to SARS-CoV-2, is where the repertoires were released. The samples were drawn from two sources: the first 160 participants of the ongoing ImmuneRACE study, and over 950 subjects contributed by 6 global collaborators. Sample metadata almost always included a de-identified subject ID, COVID-19 status, age in years and sex. HLA class I and class II types, where available, came from metadata supplied by the sample provider rather than from assay-based typing. What the authors observed across the whole study: The amount of clinical and demographic metadata varied by source and participant and was provided uncurated.

On this clone itself: No cognate antigen has been identified for it. No much larger clonotype is one base removed from it; base qualities were not supplied.

From its cysteine to its phenylalanine, the CDR3 spans 15 amino acids. Of all the DNA, just the CDR3 is kept, 45 bases in frame from base 1. TCRbeta CDR3 regions were amplified from genomic DNA using the immunoSEQ Assay, a bias-controlled multiplex PCR. On the authors' methods: The number of nucleated cells in each sample was estimated by amplification of reference gene primers within the assay. To quantify the absolute abundance of each unique TCRbeta CDR3 rearrangement, sequence reads were collapsed and filtered. For each sample, productive Simpson clonality was calculated as the square root of Simpson's diversity index across productive rearrangements. The clones in this table, taken by TCRdb from immuneACCESS, are in-frame only. Not every clone is retained; where verified, under half of the shortfall comes from an unresolved V gene, and the cause of the rest is unknown. For V, J and clone size, that table is used; D and trimming come from the DNA. Across this sample there are about 670,000 clones, with more than 80% seen only once. Together, the top ten hold about 0.24% of the sample.

Each collaborating institution followed its own protocols to collect whole blood in K2EDTA tubes. Collaborator samples were shipped for TCRbeta analysis as frozen whole blood, isolated PBMCs, or DNA extracted from either sample type. The source is a woman between 18 and 30 years old with acute or convalescent COVID-19. The chain uses TRBV21-1 and TRBJ1-1; the table's D call of TRBD1 was not tested on the DNA. TRBV21-1 is a documented pseudogene. Source material: peripheral blood. The CDR3 region has the sequence CARNPGTGRDTEAFF. Read as DNA, the sequence is TGTGCCAGAAATCCCGGGACAGGGAGAGACACTGAAGCTTTCTTT.